This TCR beta chain was identified during a study of CD8+ T cells in alopecia areata listed by TCRdb under 2018. General notes on the study: The treated patients took part in an open-label pilot trial in which moderate-to-severe alopecia areata was treated with oral tofacitinib at 5 to 10 mg twice daily. Amplification of TCRbeta CDR3 regions was done by immunoSEQ multiplex PCR using 35 Vbeta forward primers and 13 Jbeta reverse primers. Scalp tissue and sorted CD4+ and CD8+ peripheral blood T cells from patchy and totalis/universalis alopecia areata patients and from healthy controls were covered by human TCRbeta sequencing. Scalp clonality was compared among normal scalp (n=4), patchy alopecia areata scalp (n=8), and alopecia totalis/universalis scalp (n=8). RNA was obtained with the PAXgene miRNA kit for fixed scalp, the miRNeasy kit for PBMCs, and the RNeasy kit for mouse skin. The study used high-throughput TCRbeta sequencing to examine T cell clonal expansion in alopecia areata, in both the C3H/HeJ mouse model and human patients. Tofacitinib-treated patients had biopsies at baseline and at 4 and 24 weeks of treatment, with a later scalp biopsy in several patients. Patients stayed on tofacitinib for 6 to 18 months and then had 6 months of follow-up off drug so that delayed response and recurrence could be assessed.

In the case of this clone: It has no known antigen specificity. No much larger clone is present one base from it, and per-base qualities are unavailable.

The paper as a whole reports these results and caveats: Compared with normal scalp, lesional scalp, particularly in alopecia totalis/universalis, had higher clonality and more expanded CD8+ clones, which suggests antigenic drive. Compared with mice, TCR sequences shared between patients were less clear, possibly partly because of HLA diversity across the patient population. Resident alphabeta T cells in normal human skin are also sequenced, complicating scalp TCR repertoire analysis, unlike mouse skin dominated by gammadelta T cells.

Receptor amplification or capture employed the immunoSEQ multiplex PCR assay. RNA was extracted from all samples and reverse transcribed into cDNA as template for TCR sequencing. First-strand cDNA was synthesized using SuperScript III with a 2:1 mix of oligo-dT and random hexamers. A synthetic immune receptor repertoire was used to measure amplification bias, and any remaining bias was corrected computationally. The original methods were these. Raw reads were preprocessed to remove errors, and CDR3 was defined by IMGT conventions from the conserved cysteine to phenylalanine. Clonality was computed by normalizing Shannon entropy by log2 of the number of productive unique TCRs and subtracting the result from 1. CD4 or CD8 identity of scalp clones was inferred by cross-referencing scalp TCRbeta sequences with sorted blood CD4 and CD8 repertoires. Drawn from immuneACCESS, this table holds only the in-frame rearrangements with V and J called that TCRdb kept. Clones are partly lost; checked studies trace under half to an unresolved V gene and leave the rest unexplained. V and J calls and clone size come straight from that table; D and trimming were deduced from the DNA. This sample has about 180,000 clones in its table, and around 64% of those were observed once. The ten top clones hold more than 9.5% of the sample.

The time point label of this sample denotes: baseline before oral tofacitinib. Peripheral blood and lesional scalp punch biopsies were obtained from patients with alopecia areata. PBMCs were separated by density centrifugation and stained for CD3, CD4 and CD8, after which CD4+ and CD8+ T cells were sorted on a FACSAria. Via the germline V gene (reference sequence), CDR1 is GTSNPN and CDR2 SVGIG. Including the terminal cysteine and phenylalanine, the CDR3 comprises 13 residues. The kept DNA is CDR3 alone, 39 bases in frame from the first base. Trimming accounts for 4 bases at V and 7 bases at J, while the number of junction bases matched to no gene is 8.

The chain is encoded by TRBV30 joined to TRBJ1-2; 8 bases in the middle match TRBD1. The material was CD8+ T cells sorted from blood, obtained at week 0. The source of this sequence is a human donor with alopecia areata. The DNA sequence follows: TGTGCCTGGACCGCAGGGGGCGTCCTTGGCTACACCTTC. Translated, this gives CAWTAGGVLGYTF. The entire variable domain, with the stretches around the CDR3 drawn from the reference TRBV30 and TRBJ1-2 proteins, is SQTIHQWPATLVQPVGSPLSLECTVEGTSNPNLYWYRQAAGRGLQLLFYSVGIGQISSEVPQNLSASRPQDRQFILSSKKLLLSDSGFYLCAWTAGGVLGYTFGSGTRLTVV.